This T cell receptor beta chain was observed in a study of T cells in Graves' hyperthyroidism and ophthalmopathy. Study in general: Before treatment of any kind, peripheral blood was taken at initial diagnosis.

The CDR3 has 14 residues. The germline V gene encodes CDR1 SGDLS and CDR2 YYNGEE. V gave up 7 bases and J gave up 1 base, with 11 bases separating them. In the case of this clonotype: Its antigen is undetermined.

The PBMCs were taken from around 9 ml of fresh peripheral blood. Using RNA transcripts as the source, TCR beta CDR3 regions were amplified. An initial round of RT-PCR targeting the TCR CDR3 relied on the HTBI primer set. TCRdb analysed the multiplex PCR reads with MiXCR anew, one entry per CDR3 protein. The data contain around 250,000 distinct CDR3 sequences, less than 15% of them singletons. Findings and limits, study-wide: The model predicted ophthalmopathy a median roughly 6.3 months before onset.

The sequenced material came from blood. The TCR sequence derives from a woman aged 40 to 50 with Graves' hyperthyroidism that later progressed to Graves' ophthalmopathy. The chain combines TRBV9 with TRBJ2-2, with D possibly TRBD1 on 5 matching bases. The DNA for the CDR3 is TGTGCCAGCGGGGCGGATCTGAACACCGGGGAGCTGTTTTTT. Translation gives CASGADLNTGELFF.